The 19 T cell receptor beta chains in this list originate from one sample, sequenced in a study of response to subunit inactivated influenza vaccine. TCRdb independently ran MiXCR on the RT-PCR reads; one entry per CDR3 protein. The sample lists roughly 700,000 distinct CDR3 sequences; 15% to 17% were seen once. The sequencing here drew on PBMCs from blood, taken 12 days after vaccination. The source is a man between 45 and 60 years old who received an inactivated influenza vaccine.

This clonotype was seen a few times. This CDR3 reads CASSPGLVEQYF. CDR3 in DNA: TGTGCCAGCAGCCCCGGATTAGTCGAGCAGTACTTC. The chain combines TRBV6-6 with TRBJ2-7; D gene unclear. The CDR3 contains 12 residues. Trimming stripped 6 bases from V and 6 bases from J, with 12 bases between. The germline CDR1 and CDR2 sequences are MNHNY and SVGAGI (reference sequence).

This clonotype turned up a few times. The rearrangement links TRBV5-6 to TRBJ1-4, with D unclear. The CDR3 is 15 amino acids. V dropped 4 bases and J dropped 0 bases, with 10 bases sitting between them. The germline V gene has CDR1 SGHDT and CDR2 YYEEEE. CDR3 sequence reads: CASSRLIATNEKLFF. As DNA, the CDR3 is TGTGCCAGCAGCCGCCTGATCGCAACTAATGAAAAACTGTTTTTT.

This chain connects TRBV7-3 to TRBJ2-2; 14 nucleotides match TRBD2. With V trimmed by 0 bases and J by 3 bases, 3 bases remained unmatched. Germline V gives CDR1 SGHTA, CDR2 FQGTGA. The CDR3 sequence is 18 residues long. The CDR3: CASSLTGTSGSHTGELFF. Here the CDR3 DNA reads TGTGCCAGCAGCTTAACCGGGACTAGCGGGAGTCACACCGGGGAGCTGTTTTTT.

This clonotype was detected only a few times. The CDR3 sequence is CSARGEGLSNQPQHF. The CDR3 nucleotides are TGCAGTGCTAGAGGGGAAGGTCTTAGCAATCAGCCCCAGCATTTT. The rearrangement links TRBV20-1 to TRBJ1-5; unclear D gene. Trimming cost V 1 base and J 0 bases, with 10 bases left between them. The CDR3 extends over 15 amino acids. Looked up from germline, CDR1 is DFQATT and CDR2 is SNEGSKA (reference sequence).

V usage is TRBV29-1 and J usage is TRBJ2-5; possibly TRBD1 for D (6 bases). V lost 4 bases and J 1 base, leaving 7 bases between the germline ends. Germline V lookup: CDR1 SQVTM, CDR2 ANQGSEA. This CDR3 is built from 12 residues. CDR3 in DNA: TGCAGCGTTGCACAGGGCCAAGAGACCCAGTACTTC. Its translation: CSVAQGQETQYF.

J is TRBJ1-2 and V is TRBV30, with 9 bases identical to TRBD1. This CDR3 is 16 amino acids long. The V and J ends lost 7 bases and 4 bases, in that order; junction bases with no gene match: 16. In germline, CDR1 is GTSNPN, CDR2 SVGIG (reference sequence). The CDR3 nucleotides read TGTGCCTTCTCCCCCGGGACAGGGACGATCTTCTATGGCTACACCTTC. It encodes CAFSPGTGTIFYGYTF.

This clonotype showed up many times. The V call is TRBV11-2, the J call TRBJ1-6; 7 bases map to TRBD1. Germline CDR1 and CDR2: SGHAT and FQNNGV. Germline trimming cut 0 bases from V and 3 bases from J; bases unmatched to any gene: 8. This CDR3 comprises 18 residues. This CDR3 reads CASSLDGAGGFYNSPLHF. CDR3 coding DNA: TGTGCCAGCAGCTTAGATGGGGCAGGGGGGTTCTATAATTCACCCCTCCACTTT.

There are many counts of this clonotype. The chain employs TRBV20-1 and TRBJ2-1, with D hard to call. Germline-derived CDR1 and CDR2 are DFQATT and SNEGSKA (reference sequence). The V end was cut by 3 bases, the J end by 6 bases, with 18 bases between. The CDR3 covers 15 residues. As DNA, the CDR3 is TGCAGTGCTAGTGCTCCTCTGGGCCTGGGCAATGAGCAGTTCTTC. This codes for CSASAPLGLGNEQFF.

This clonotype was observed a few times. The J gene is TRBJ2-6, the V gene TRBV4-3; 8 bases are shared with TRBD1. Germline V CDR1 and CDR2: LGHNA, YSLEER. J was trimmed by 4 bases and V by 0 bases; bases with no gene match: 2. The CDR3 loop spans 16 amino acids. The CDR3 reads CASSQDRGLGANVLTF. In nucleotides, the CDR3 is TGCGCCAGCAGCCAAGACAGGGGGCTAGGGGCCAACGTCCTGACTTTC.

This clonotype came up a few times. The chain has TRBV28 and TRBJ2-3; maybe TRBD2 (6 bases). Trimming removed 4 bases from V and 0 bases from J, with 17 bases in between. CDR1 is MDHEN, CDR2 SYDVKM, per germline. The CDR3 covers 17 residues. The CDR3 loop reads CASSSLASDASTDTQYF. Here the CDR3 DNA reads TGTGCCAGCAGTTCCCTTGCTAGCGATGCTAGCACAGATACGCAGTATTTT.

This clonotype was found a few times. The chain uses TRBV19 and TRBJ1-6; D unclear. Deletions cut 7 bases from V and 9 bases from J, with 16 bases between. Germline loops: CDR1 LNHDA, CDR2 SQIVND (reference sequence). The CDR3 has 14 residues. CDR3 coding DNA: TGTGCCAGTAATACGGCCGGGGAGGGTTCACCCCTCCACTTT. Amino acids: CASNTAGEGSPLHF. Using reference TRBV19 and TRBJ1-6 for the parts outside the CDR3, the full variable domain is DGGITQSPKYLFRKEGQNVTLSCEQNLNHDAMYWYRQDPGQGLRLIYYSQIVNDFQKGDIAEGYSVSREKKESFPLTVTSAQKNPTAFYLCASNTAGEGSPLHFGNGTRLTVT.

The rearrangement uses TRBV24-1 and TRBJ2-7, with 11 bases fitting TRBD1. Unmatched junction bases numbered 4, after V lost 4 bases and J lost 6 bases. This CDR3 spans 14 amino acids. Germline V gene lookup returns CDR1 KGHDR and CDR2 SFDVKD. The CDR3 region has the DNA TGTGCCACCAGTGACCCGGGACAGGGGGGCGAGCAGTACTTC. This gives the protein CATSDPGQGGEQYF.

This clonotype was observed at least ten times. V usage is TRBV5-1 and J usage is TRBJ2-5; 7 nucleotides match TRBD2. Germline CDR1 and CDR2: SGHRS and YFSETQ. Losses at the gene ends were 2 bases for V and 2 bases for J; bases not matched to a gene: 6. This CDR3 region has 15 residues. This CDR3 is CASSFASSGQETQYF. The CDR3 nucleotides read TGCGCCAGCAGCTTTGCTTCTAGCGGACAAGAGACCCAGTACTTC.

This clonotype was seen a handful of times. The chain uses TRBV6-1 and TRBJ2-2; D tentatively fits TRBD1 or TRBD2 (5 bases each). From germline, CDR1 is MNHNS and CDR2 SASEGT. This CDR3 contains 17 residues. V lost 6 bases, J lost 3 bases, and 20 bases lay in between. CDR3 sequence (DNA): TGTGCCAGCAGAGCCCCGTCCCGGGGACCCTACACCGGGGAGCTGTTTTTT. It specifies CASRAPSRGPYTGELFF.

Comment on this clonotype: The junction and the germline gene differ at one end; a read error may be behind it. This rearrangement joins TRBV7-7 to TRBJ1-5; tentatively, D is TRBD1 (6 bases). The CDR3 spans 16 residues. Germline CDR1 reads SSHAT; CDR2 reads FNYEAQ (reference sequence). The CDR3 nucleotides read TGTGCTAGCAGCTCATACAGGGATTATAGCAATCAGCCCCAGCATTTT. Residues: CASSSYRDYSNQPQHF.

This chain uses TRBV5-1 with TRBJ2-3, with D perhaps assigned TRBD1 or TRBD2 (5 bases each). Germline loops: CDR1 SGHRS, CDR2 YFSETQ. V was clipped by 0 bases and J by 4 bases, with 18 bases between them. The CDR3 is 17 amino acids. The CDR3 DNA is TGCGCCAGCAGCTTGGGGACCGGGACGTCGGAACCAGATACGCAGTATTTT. This translates into CASSLGTGTSEPDTQYF.

This rearrangement joins TRBV2 to TRBJ1-1; TRBD1 is a possible D gene (6 bases). The CDR3 length is 17 residues. V was trimmed by 6 bases and J by 6 bases, leaving 26 bases between them. Looked up from germline, CDR1 is SNHLY and CDR2 is FYNNEI. The CDR3 spells CASSKKGKGGYVAEAFF. CDR3 DNA sequence: TGTGCCAGCAGCAAAAAGGGAAAAGGGGGGTACGTAGCTGAAGCTTTCTTT.

This clonotype was seen only a few times. The chain links TRBV6-5 to TRBJ2-2, with 10 bases matching TRBD2. The V gene's germline CDR1 is MNHEY and CDR2 SVGAGI. The trim removed 0 bases at V and 6 bases at J, leaving 4 bases unmatched. The CDR3 has 16 residues. CDR3 nucleotide sequence: TGTGCCAGCAGTTACTCTCCGGGACTAGCGCCCGGGGAGCTGTTTTTT. Protein sequence: CASSYSPGLAPGELFF.

The rearrangement links TRBV4-2 to TRBJ1-1; a weak D match, TRBD1 (6 bases). V lost 2 bases and J 3 bases, leaving 13 bases between the germline ends. The germline CDR1 and CDR2 sequences are LGHNA and YNFKEQ. The CDR3 loop spans 15 amino acids. CDR3 nucleotide sequence: TGTGCCAGCAGCCAAAGGGGAAGGGGGGACACTGAAGCTTTCTTT. It codes for CASSQRGRGDTEAFF.